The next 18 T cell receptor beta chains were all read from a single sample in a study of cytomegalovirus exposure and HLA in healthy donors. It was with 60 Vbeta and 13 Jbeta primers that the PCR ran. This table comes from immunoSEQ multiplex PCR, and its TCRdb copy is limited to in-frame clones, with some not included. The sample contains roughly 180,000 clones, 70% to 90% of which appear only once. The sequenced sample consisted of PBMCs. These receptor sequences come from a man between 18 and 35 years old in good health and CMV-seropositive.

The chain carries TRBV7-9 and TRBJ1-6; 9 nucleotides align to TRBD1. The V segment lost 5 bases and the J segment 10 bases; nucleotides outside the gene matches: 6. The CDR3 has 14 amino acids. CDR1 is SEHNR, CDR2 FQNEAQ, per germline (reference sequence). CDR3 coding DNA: TGTGCCAGCAGCCAGGGACAGGGCTACTCACCCCTCCACTTT. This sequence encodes CASSQGQGYSPLHF.

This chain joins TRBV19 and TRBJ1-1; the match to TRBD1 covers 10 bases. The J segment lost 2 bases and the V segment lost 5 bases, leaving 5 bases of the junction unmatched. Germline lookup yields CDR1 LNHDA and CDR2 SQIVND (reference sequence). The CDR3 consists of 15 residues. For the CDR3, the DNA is TGTGCCAGTAGTCATGACAGGGGGCTAAACACTGAAGCTTTCTTT. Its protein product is CASSHDRGLNTEAFF. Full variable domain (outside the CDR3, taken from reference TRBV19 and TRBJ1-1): DGGITQSPKYLFRKEGQNVTLSCEQNLNHDAMYWYRQDPGQGLRLIYYSQIVNDFQKGDIAEGYSVSREKKESFPLTVTSAQKNPTAFYLCASSHDRGLNTEAFFGQGTRLTVV.

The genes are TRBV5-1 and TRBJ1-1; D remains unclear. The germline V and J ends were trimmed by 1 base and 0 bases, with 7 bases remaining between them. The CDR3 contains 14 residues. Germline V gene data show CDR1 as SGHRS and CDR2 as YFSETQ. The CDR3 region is CASSLTRLNTEAFF. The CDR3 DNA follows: TGCGCCAGCAGCTTGACCAGATTGAACACTGAAGCTTTCTTT.

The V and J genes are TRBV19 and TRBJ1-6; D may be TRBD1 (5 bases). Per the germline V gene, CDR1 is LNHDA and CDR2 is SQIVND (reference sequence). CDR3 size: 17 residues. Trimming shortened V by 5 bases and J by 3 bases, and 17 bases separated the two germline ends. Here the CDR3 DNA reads TGTGCCAGTAGTCCACTCACAACAGGTTACTATAATTCACCCCTCCACTTT. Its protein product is CASSPLTTGYYNSPLHF. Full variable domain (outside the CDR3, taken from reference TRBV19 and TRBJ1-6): DGGITQSPKYLFRKEGQNVTLSCEQNLNHDAMYWYRQDPGQGLRLIYYSQIVNDFQKGDIAEGYSVSREKKESFPLTVTSAQKNPTAFYLCASSPLTTGYYNSPLHFGNGTRLTVT.

Written as DNA, the CDR3 is TGCGCCAGCAGCTTGGATAGCGGCTCCTACGAGCAGTACTTC. It encodes CASSLDSGSYEQYF. V gene TRBV5-1 combines with J gene TRBJ2-5, with D tentatively TRBD2 (6 bases). Matching the DNA end better, TRBJ2-7 makes the J call doubtful. The CDR3 has 14 amino acids. From germline, CDR1 is SGHRS and CDR2 YFSETQ.

As DNA, the CDR3 is TGTGCCAGCAGCCAAGATCAGGGCAGCATGAACACTGAAGCTTTCTTT. Translated: CASSQDQGSMNTEAFF. The chain joins TRBV14 to TRBJ1-1, with D tentatively TRBD1 (5 bases). The CDR3 runs 16 residues. The V end was cut by 0 bases, the J end by 0 bases, with 11 bases between. Looked up from germline, CDR1 is SGHDN and CDR2 is FVKESK.

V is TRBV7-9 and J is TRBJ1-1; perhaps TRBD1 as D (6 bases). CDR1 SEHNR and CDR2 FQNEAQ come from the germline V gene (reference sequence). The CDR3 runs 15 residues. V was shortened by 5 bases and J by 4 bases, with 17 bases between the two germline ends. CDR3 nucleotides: TGTGCCAGCAGCCCCCCGGGTGGGGGCGTCACTGAAGCTTTCTTT. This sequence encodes CASSPPGGGVTEAFF.

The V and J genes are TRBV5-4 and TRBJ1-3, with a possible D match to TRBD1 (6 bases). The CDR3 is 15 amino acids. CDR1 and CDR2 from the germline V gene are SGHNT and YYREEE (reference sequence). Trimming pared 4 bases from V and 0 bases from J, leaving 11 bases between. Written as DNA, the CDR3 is TGTGCCAGCAGCCGGGACACCTTCTCTGGAAACACCATATATTTT. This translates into CASSRDTFSGNTIYF.

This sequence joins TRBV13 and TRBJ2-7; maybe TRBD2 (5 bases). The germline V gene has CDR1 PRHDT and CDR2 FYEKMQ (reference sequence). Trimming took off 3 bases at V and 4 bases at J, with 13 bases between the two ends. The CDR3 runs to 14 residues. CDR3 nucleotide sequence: TGTGCCAGCAGCTTGTCCCTTAGCGAGTACGAGCAGTACTTC. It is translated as CASSLSLSEYEQYF.

This CDR3 reads CAWNQGSRGDTQYF. The CDR3, as DNA: TGTGCCTGGAACCAGGGCTCGAGGGGGGATACGCAGTATTTT. V usage is TRBV30 and J usage is TRBJ2-3; D is possibly TRBD1 (6 bases). The CDR3 is 14 amino acids. Trimming took off 4 bases at V and 6 bases at J, with 17 bases between the two ends. The germline gives CDR1 GTSNPN, CDR2 SVGIG (reference sequence). Complete variable domain (other parts from reference TRBV30 and TRBJ2-3): SQTIHQWPATLVQPVGSPLSLECTVEGTSNPNLYWYRQAAGRGLQLLFYSVGIGQISSEVPQNLSASRPQDRQFILSSKKLLLSDSGFYLCAWNQGSRGDTQYFGPGTRLTVL.

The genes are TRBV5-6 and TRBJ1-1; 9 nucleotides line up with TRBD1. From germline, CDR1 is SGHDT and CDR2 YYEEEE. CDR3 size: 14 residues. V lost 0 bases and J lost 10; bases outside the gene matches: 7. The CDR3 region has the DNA TGTGCCAGCAGCTTGGGGGACAGGGACACCGGAGCTTTCTTT. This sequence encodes CASSLGDRDTGAFF.

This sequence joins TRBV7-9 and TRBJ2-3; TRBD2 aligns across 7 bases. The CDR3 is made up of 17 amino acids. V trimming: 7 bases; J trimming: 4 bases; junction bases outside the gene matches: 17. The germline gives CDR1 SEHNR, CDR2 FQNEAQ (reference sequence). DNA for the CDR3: TGTGCCAGCACCTTTAGCAAGGGACTAAGAACCTCAGATACGCAGTATTTT. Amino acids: CASTFSKGLRTSDTQYF.

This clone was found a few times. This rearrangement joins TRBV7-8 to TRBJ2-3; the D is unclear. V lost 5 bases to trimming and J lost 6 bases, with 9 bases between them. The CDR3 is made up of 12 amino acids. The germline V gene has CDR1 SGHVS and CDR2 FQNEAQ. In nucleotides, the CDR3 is TGTGCCAGCAGCCCCCACGCGGATACGCAGTATTTT. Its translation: CASSPHADTQYF.

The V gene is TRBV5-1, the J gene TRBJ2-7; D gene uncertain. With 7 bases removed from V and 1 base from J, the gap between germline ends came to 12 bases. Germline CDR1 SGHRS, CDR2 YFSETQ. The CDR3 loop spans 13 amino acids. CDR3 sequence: CASSLEVSYEQYF. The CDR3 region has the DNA TGCGCCAGCTCCCTAGAGGTTTCCTACGAGCAGTACTTC.

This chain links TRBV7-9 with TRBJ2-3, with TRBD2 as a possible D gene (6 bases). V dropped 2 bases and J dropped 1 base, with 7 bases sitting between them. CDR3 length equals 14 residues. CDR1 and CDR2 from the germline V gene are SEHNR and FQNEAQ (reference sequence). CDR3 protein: CASSLSGGTDTQYF. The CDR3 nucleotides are TGTGCCAGCAGCTTATCGGGGGGCACAGATACGCAGTATTTT.

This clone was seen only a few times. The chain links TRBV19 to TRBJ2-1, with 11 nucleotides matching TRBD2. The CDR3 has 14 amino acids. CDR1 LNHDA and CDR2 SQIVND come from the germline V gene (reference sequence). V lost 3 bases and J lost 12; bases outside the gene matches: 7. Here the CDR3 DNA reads TGTGCCAGTAGTATTAGTAGCGGGGGGGATGGGCAGTTCTTC. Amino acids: CASSISSGGDGQFF.

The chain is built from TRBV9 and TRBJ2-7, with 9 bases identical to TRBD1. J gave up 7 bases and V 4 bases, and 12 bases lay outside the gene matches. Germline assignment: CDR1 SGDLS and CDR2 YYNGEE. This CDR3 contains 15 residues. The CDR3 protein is CASSFRDRESEEQYF. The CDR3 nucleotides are TGTGCCAGCAGCTTCCGGGACAGGGAGTCTGAAGAGCAGTACTTC.

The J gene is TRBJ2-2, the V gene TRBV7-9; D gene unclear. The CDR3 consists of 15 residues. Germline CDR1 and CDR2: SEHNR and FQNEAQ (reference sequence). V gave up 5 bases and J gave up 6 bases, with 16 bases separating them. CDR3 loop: CASSPPLFVAGELFF. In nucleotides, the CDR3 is TGTGCCAGCAGCCCTCCCTTGTTTGTAGCCGGGGAGCTGTTTTTT.